The 26 T cell receptor beta chains below were found in one sample sequenced in a study of cytomegalovirus exposure and HLA in healthy donors (dated by TCRdb to about 2017). The receptor library was made with the immunoSEQ multiplex PCR assay. For the multiplex PCR, a mixture combining 60 forward primers for TCR Vbeta segments and 13 reverse primers for TCR Jbeta segments was used. TCRdb took this table from immuneACCESS and kept in-frame rearrangements with V and J called. Such tables lack part of the clones; where checked against another copy, unresolved V genes explain under half of the gap, and the rest is unexplained. For this sample there are some 110,000 clones; approximately 78% appear just once. The top ten clonotypes cover roughly 4% of the sample. Material for sequencing was PBMCs. The receptors were gathered from a man in his forties in good health and CMV-seronegative.

V and J are TRBV27 and TRBJ2-1; no clear D gene. From germline, CDR1 is MNHEY and CDR2 SMNVEV (reference sequence). The CDR3 has 13 amino acids. V was shortened by 4 bases and J by 9 bases, with 13 bases between the two germline ends. The CDR3: CASSSLVRVEQFF. The DNA for the CDR3 is TGTGCCAGCAGTTCTCTAGTTCGAGTTGAGCAGTTCTTC.

This clone has a single count. The chain has TRBV11-1 and TRBJ2-4; 10 bases agree with TRBD2. The CDR3 totals 13 residues. V lost 0 bases to trimming and J lost 11 bases; unmatched junction nucleotides: 1. The germline CDR1 and CDR2 sequences are SGHAT and FQDESV (reference sequence). Written as DNA, the CDR3 is TGTGCCAGCAGCTTAGCTAGCGGGGGGTTTCAGTACTTC. It translates to CASSLASGGFQYF.

V usage is TRBV11-2 and J usage is TRBJ1-2; the D gene is possibly TRBD1 (6 bases). CDR1 and CDR2 (germline): SGHAT, FQNNGV. The CDR3 length is 18 residues. Trimming pared 0 bases from V and 4 bases from J, leaving 21 bases between. CDR3 sequence: CASSLDRTAAARLYGYTF. The CDR3 DNA follows: TGTGCCAGCAGCTTAGATCGGACAGCCGCCGCCAGGCTCTATGGCTACACCTTC.

V gene TRBV19 combines with J gene TRBJ2-7; 7 nucleotides agree with TRBD1. Germline CDR1 reads LNHDA; CDR2 reads SQIVND (reference sequence). J lost 0 bases, V lost 7 bases, and 6 bases had no gene match. The length of the CDR3 is 14 residues. CDR3 sequence (DNA): TGTGCCAGTACTCCCGGGACAGCCTCCTACGAGCAGTACTTC. The encoded protein is CASTPGTASYEQYF.

As concerns this clone: A read error may produce the germline difference seen at one junction end. The chain employs TRBV27 and TRBJ2-1; a possible D gene is TRBD2 (6 bases). The V gene's germline CDR1 is MNHEY and CDR2 SMNVEV (reference sequence). The CDR3 is made up of 15 amino acids. DNA of the CDR3: TGTGCCAGCAGTCTATCGACTAGCTCCTACAATGAGCAGTTCTTC. This sequence encodes CASSLSTSSYNEQFF.

The J gene is TRBJ1-6, the V gene TRBV6-1; the match to TRBD1 covers 7 bases. V dropped 4 bases and J dropped 4; count of bases not matched to a gene: 13. The CDR3 extends over 18 amino acids. CDR1 is MNHNS, CDR2 SASEGT, per germline. CDR3 sequence: CASSGTGGASRYNSPLHF. The DNA of the CDR3 is TGTGCCAGCAGTGGGACAGGAGGCGCGTCCAGGTATAATTCACCCCTCCACTTT.

The rearrangement joins TRBV6-1 to TRBJ2-7; perhaps TRBD2 as D (5 bases). Deletions cut 4 bases from V and 1 base from J, with 11 bases between. The germline V gene has CDR1 MNHNS and CDR2 SASEGT. The length of the CDR3 is 14 residues. CDR3 loop: CASSVGLESYEQYF. The CDR3 DNA follows: TGTGCCAGCAGTGTAGGACTGGAATCCTACGAGCAGTACTTC.

This clone occurred a few times. V usage is TRBV10-3 and J usage is TRBJ1-6; D is perhaps TRBD1 (6 bases). The CDR3 consists of 15 residues. Trimming left V 11 bases short and J 0 bases short, with 14 bases between. Per germline, CDR1 ENHRY and CDR2 SYGVKD. In nucleotides, the CDR3 is TGTGCCGAAGGGGGGGCCAGCTCCTATAATTCACCCCTCCACTTT. This translates into CAEGGASSYNSPLHF.

The chain has TRBV7-2 and TRBJ2-3; 9 bases fit TRBD1. The germline V gene encodes CDR1 SGHTA and CDR2 FQGNSA. CDR3 length: 15 residues. V was pared by 5 bases and J by 5 bases, with 8 bases of the junction left unmatched. The CDR3 is CASSKGQGREDTQYF. The DNA of the CDR3 is TGTGCCAGCAGCAAGGGACAGGGTCGGGAAGATACGCAGTATTTT.

The V call is TRBV9, the J call TRBJ2-3, with 10 positions matching TRBD2. There are 16 residues in the CDR3. With 6 bases clipped from V and 6 bases from J, the junction kept 13 bases outside the gene matches. CDR1 and CDR2 (germline): SGDLS, YYNGEE. CDR3 loop: CASTKTSGVYRDTQYF. DNA for the CDR3: TGTGCCAGCACCAAAACTAGCGGGGTGTATCGGGATACGCAGTATTTT.

Note on this clone: At one of its ends the junction is not consistent with the germline gene, which may arise from a read error. This sequence joins TRBV7-7 and TRBJ2-1; 14 bases align to TRBD2. The CDR3 extends over 15 amino acids. Germline CDR1 reads SSHAT; CDR2 reads FNYEAQ (reference sequence). In DNA form, the CDR3 reads TGTGCTAGCAGCTCGGGACTAGCGGGGGTTAATGAGCAGTTCTTC. Translation gives CASSSGLAGVNEQFF. Looking up the rest from reference TRBV7-7 and TRBJ2-1 gives the full variable domain: GAGVSQSPRYKVTKRGQDVTLRCDPISSHATLYWYQQALGQGPEFLTYFNYEAQPDKSGLPSDRFSAERPEGSISTLTIQRTEQRDSAMYRCASSSGLAGVNEQFFGPGTRLTVL.

This clone occurred once. The chain carries TRBV7-6 and TRBJ1-5; possibly TRBD1 for D (5 bases). CDR1 is SGHVS, CDR2 FNYEAQ, per germline. V was trimmed by 2 bases and J by 6 bases, leaving 11 bases between them. The CDR3 runs 14 residues. The CDR3 nucleotides read TGTGCCAGCAGCTTATTGGGGGGAGGTCAGCCCCAGCATTTT. It is translated as CASSLLGGGQPQHF.

V usage is TRBV2 and J usage is TRBJ2-3; D not resolved. The germline V gene has CDR1 SNHLY and CDR2 FYNNEI. There are 15 residues in the CDR3. The germline V and J ends were trimmed by 4 bases and 7 bases, with 18 bases remaining between them. CDR3 in amino acids: CASSATAAPVHTQYF. DNA of the CDR3: TGTGCCAGCAGTGCGACTGCCGCCCCGGTCCATACGCAGTATTTT.

This chain joins TRBV7-2 and TRBJ2-2, with no clear D. V lost 5 bases to trimming and J lost 8 bases, with 15 bases between them. Germline loops: CDR1 SGHTA, CDR2 FQGNSA. This CDR3 has 14 amino acids. The CDR3 loop reads CASSIHSLQGELFF. In nucleotides, the CDR3 is TGTGCCAGCAGCATCCACTCCCTCCAAGGGGAGCTGTTTTTT. Drawing the rest from reference TRBV7-2 and TRBJ2-2, the complete variable domain is GAGVSQSPSNKVTEKGKDVELRCDPISGHTALYWYRQSLGQGLEFLIYFQGNSAPDKSGLPSDRFSAERTGGSVSTLTIQRTQQEDSAVYLCASSIHSLQGELFFGEGSRLTVL.

V usage is TRBV4-3 and J usage is TRBJ2-2; 11 bases line up with TRBD2. The CDR3 is 16 residues long. V was clipped by 4 bases and J by 7 bases; unmatched bases: 8. Germline CDR1 LGHNA, CDR2 YSLEER. Here the CDR3 DNA reads TGCGCCAGCAGCCCCCGGGTAGCGGGGGGGATCGGGGAGCTGTTTTTT. It specifies CASSPRVAGGIGELFF.

V and J are TRBV5-1 and TRBJ2-3, with D perhaps TRBD2 (5 bases). The germline V gene has CDR1 SGHRS and CDR2 YFSETQ. This CDR3 is 16 amino acids long. Trimming cost V 4 bases and J 4 bases, with 19 bases left between them. The CDR3 region has the DNA TGCGCCAGCAGCCTTGAGGGTACCCCTTCCTCAGATACGCAGTATTTT. Translation: CASSLEGTPSSDTQYF.

CDR3 amino acids: CASRLRQGADTQYF. CDR3 bases: TGTGCCAGCAGACTTCGACAGGGCGCAGATACGCAGTATTTT. This chain links TRBV7-9 with TRBJ2-3; 7 nucleotides align to TRBD1. V was clipped by 6 bases and J by 4 bases; unmatched bases: 7. The CDR3 consists of 14 residues. CDR1 and CDR2 (germline): SEHNR, FQNEAQ (reference sequence).

The genes are TRBV7-2 and TRBJ1-6; no clear D gene. The ends were cut back, 6 bases at V and 0 bases at J, with 6 bases in the middle. Germline loops: CDR1 SGHTA, CDR2 FQGNSA. The CDR3 contains 14 residues. The CDR3 DNA reads TGTGCCAGCAGAGGAGGCTCCTATAATTCACCCCTCCACTTT. It encodes CASRGGSYNSPLHF.

This clone was counted between two and nine times. This chain joins TRBV30 and TRBJ2-5; D might be TRBD1 (6 bases). Germline V gene data show CDR1 as GTSNPN and CDR2 as SVGIG (reference sequence). Trimming cost V 4 bases and J 2 bases, with 8 bases left between them. CDR3 length: 12 residues. The CDR3 is CAWNRGQETQYF. The DNA for the CDR3 is TGTGCCTGGAATAGGGGGCAAGAGACCCAGTACTTC.

The rearrangement uses TRBV19 and TRBJ1-5; 10 bases line up with TRBD1. J was trimmed by 1 base and V by 3 bases; bases with no gene match: 9. This CDR3 region has 18 residues. Germline V gene lookup returns CDR1 LNHDA and CDR2 SQIVND (reference sequence). The CDR3 DNA sequence: TGTGCCAGTAGTATGAGGACAGGGGGACTGATAAGCAATCAGCCCCAGCATTTT. Translating gives CASSMRTGGLISNQPQHF.

The chain carries TRBV5-4 and TRBJ2-5; D is perhaps TRBD1 or TRBD2 (5 bases each). Germline values: CDR1 SGHNT, CDR2 YYREEE (reference sequence). The V and J ends lost 4 bases and 4 bases respectively, with 17 bases between them. The CDR3 is 15 amino acids. CDR3 nucleotide sequence: TGTGCCAGCAGCGTGGGGCCAGTGGGGAGAGAGACCCAGTACTTC. It yields the protein CASSVGPVGRETQYF.

The chain is built from TRBV4-2 and TRBJ2-4; 8 nucleotides line up with TRBD2. Per the germline V gene, CDR1 is LGHNA and CDR2 is YNFKEQ. The CDR3 sequence is 17 residues long. V trimming: 1 base; J trimming: 8 bases; junction bases outside the gene matches: 13. CDR3 amino acids: CASSQARASGGGDIQYF. The DNA for the CDR3 is TGTGCCAGCAGCCAAGCCAGGGCAAGCGGGGGCGGGGACATTCAGTACTTC.

The chain links TRBV30 to TRBJ1-1; TRBD1 matches at 7 bases. Unmatched junction bases numbered 4, after V lost 0 bases and J lost 6 bases. The CDR3 is made up of 13 amino acids. The germline V gene encodes CDR1 GTSNPN and CDR2 SVGIG (reference sequence). For the CDR3, the DNA is TGTGCCTGGAGTGTCACAGGGGACTCTGAAGCTTTCTTT. Translated: CAWSVTGDSEAFF.

The V and J genes are TRBV11-3 and TRBJ2-1; 7 positions agree with TRBD2. The V gene end was trimmed by 5 bases and the J gene end by 3 bases; junction bases not matched to a gene: 10. In germline, CDR1 is SGHNT, CDR2 YENEEA. The CDR3 is 16 residues long. As DNA, the CDR3 is TGTGCCAGCAGCCAAAGGGGAGGGGCCTTCTACAATGAGCAGTTCTTC. Protein: CASSQRGGAFYNEQFF. The full variable domain, with the rest looked up from reference TRBV11-3 and TRBJ2-1, is EAGVVQSPRYKIIEKKQPVAFWCNPISGHNTLYWYLQNLGQGPELLIRYENEEAVDDSQLPKDRFSAERLKGVDSTLKIQPAELGDSAVYLCASSQRGGAFYNEQFFGPGTRLTVL.

The chain is built from TRBV28 and TRBJ2-7; the match to TRBD1 covers 9 bases. Trimming at V came to 7 bases and at J to 2 bases, leaving 9 bases not matched to a gene. The CDR3 consists of 15 residues. Germline V gene sequence: CDR1 MDHEN, CDR2 SYDVKM. The DNA for the CDR3 is TGTGCCAGCACCCGGGGACAGGGAATTACCTACGAGCAGTACTTC. Amino acid sequence: CASTRGQGITYEQYF. The complete variable domain, with remaining parts taken from reference TRBV28 and TRBJ2-7, reads DVKVTQSSRYLVKRTGEKVFLECVQDMDHENMFWYRQDPGLGLRLIYFSYDVKMKEKGDIPEGYSVSREKKERFSLILESASTNQTSMYLCASTRGQGITYEQYFGPGTRLTVT.

This chain links TRBV6-6 with TRBJ1-1; perhaps TRBD1 as D (5 bases). CDR1 MNHNY and CDR2 SVGAGI come from the germline V gene (reference sequence). V lost 6 bases and J lost 5, with 16 bases in between. This CDR3 spans 14 amino acids. CDR3 protein: CASSKSTGWTEAFF. The CDR3 DNA follows: TGTGCCAGCAGCAAAAGTACAGGTTGGACTGAAGCTTTCTTT.